This is a list of T cell receptor beta chains from one sample in a study of OX40 agonist ivuxolimab in advanced cancers. The repertoire was sequenced with immunoSEQ multiplex PCR; TCRdb's copy has only in-frame clones and lacks some. The data hold 65,000 to 90,000 clones, with 92% observed a single time. The sample consisted of CD4+ or CD8+ T cells sorted from blood, taken in a trial of the OX40 agonist ivuxolimab. The receptors were sampled from an adult with an advanced solid tumor such as melanoma, head and neck, liver or kidney cancer. CDR3s include the opening cysteine and the closing phenylalanine or tryptophan. Each record gives: J gene, D gene, V gene, CDR3 length, clone size, CDR3 protein, CDR3 DNA. The D gene is left open where the match is weak. The size of a clone is reported for some rows only, either as once, few or many, or as a class for expanded clones.

TRBJ1-2	TRBD1	TRBV19	14	-	CASRAPGTDYGYTF	TGTGCCAGTAGAGCCCCCGGGACAGACTATGGCTACACCTTC
TRBJ2-5	-	TRBV11-2	15	-	CASSLGWLVQETQYF	TGTGCCAGCAGCTTAGGGTGGCTAGTCCAAGAGACCCAGTACTTC
TRBJ1-4	-	TRBV10-3	14	-	CAISEGDISEKLFF	TGTGCCATCAGTGAGGGGGATATTAGTGAAAAACTGTTTTTT
TRBJ1-2	TRBD1	TRBV10-3	12	once	CAIPGQGDGYTF	TGTGCCATCCCGGGACAGGGGGATGGCTACACCTTC
TRBJ1-6	-	TRBV5-1	14	-	CASSYRDVGSPLHF	TGCGCCAGCAGTTACCGGGACGTTGGCTCACCCCTCCACTTT
TRBJ2-3	TRBD2	TRBV11-2	17	-	CASSLSSRAGDTDTQYF	TGTGCCAGCAGTCTCTCCTCCAGGGCGGGGGACACAGATACGCAGTATTTT
TRBJ2-7	-	TRBV13	15	-	CASSPVAVPAYEQYF	TGTGCCAGCAGCCCAGTAGCGGTGCCGGCCTACGAGCAGTACTTC
TRBJ2-7	TRBD1	TRBV7-9	15	-	CASSLARTGGYEQYF	TGTGCCAGCAGCTTAGCGCGGACAGGGGGCTACGAGCAGTACTTC
TRBJ2-7	-	TRBV5-8	14	-	CASDPRQVGYEQYF	TGTGCCAGCGATCCCAGACAGGTGGGCTACGAGCAGTACTTC
TRBJ1-1	-	TRBV9	14	-	CASSVGDSGPGAFF	TGTGCCAGCAGCGTAGGGGACTCTGGGCCTGGGGCTTTCTTT
TRBJ2-6	-	TRBV7-3	16	-	CASSPPQNTGANVLTF	TGTGCCAGCAGCCCCCCCCAGAACACTGGGGCCAACGTCCTGACTTTC
TRBJ1-3	-	TRBV5-6	15	-	CASSLGVSNPHTIYF	TGTGCCAGCAGCTTGGGGGTCAGTAATCCTCACACCATATATTTT
TRBJ2-3	-	TRBV15	14	-	CATSRGISPDTQYF	TGTGCCACCAGCAGGGGGATCAGTCCAGATACGCAGTATTTT
TRBJ1-3	TRBD1	TRBV7-9	18	-	CASSSLDRGFLSGNTIYF	TGTGCCAGCAGCTCCCTCGACAGGGGCTTTCTCTCTGGAAACACCATATATTTT
TRBJ1-1	-	TRBV11-1	15	-	CASSLAVAGRTEAFF	TGTGCCAGCAGCTTAGCAGTCGCAGGGAGGACTGAAGCTTTCTTT
TRBJ2-7	TRBD2	TRBV5-1	17	-	CASSLSSGVFDSYEQYF	TGCGCCAGCAGCTTGAGTAGCGGGGTATTTGACTCCTACGAGCAGTACTTC
TRBJ2-4	-	TRBV15	16	-	CATSSPQLGEWNIQYF	TGTGCCACCAGCAGTCCCCAGCTGGGTGAGTGGAACATTCAGTACTTC
TRBJ2-5	-	TRBV4-1	15	-	CASSSRQGVSWTQYF	TGCGCCAGCAGCTCGCGCCAAGGGGTGTCATGGACCCAGTACTTC
TRBJ2-1	-	TRBV11-2	15	-	CASSVYRDSGNEQFF	TGTGCCAGCAGCGTTTACAGGGATTCTGGGAATGAGCAGTTCTTC
TRBJ2-3	-	TRBV5-6	14	-	CASRIQGYTDTQYF	TGTGCCAGCAGGATACAGGGTTACACAGATACGCAGTATTTT
TRBJ2-5	-	TRBV6-5	12	-	CASSYDEETQYF	TGTGCCAGCAGTTACGACGAGGAGACCCAGTACTTC
TRBJ2-5	-	TRBV5-1	17	-	CASSLWVLDQPEETQYF	TGCGCCAGCAGCTTGTGGGTTTTAGACCAACCTGAAGAGACCCAGTACTTC
TRBJ2-5	TRBD2	TRBV4-2	16	once	CASSQFLAGEEETQYF	TGTGCCAGCAGCCAGTTCCTAGCGGGGGAGGAAGAGACCCAGTACTTC
TRBJ2-7	TRBD1	TRBV9	15	-	CASSVGDRGIYEQYF	TGTGCCAGCAGCGTAGGGGACAGGGGGATTTACGAGCAGTACTTC
TRBJ2-7	-	TRBV27	13	-	CASSFGGRDEQYF	TGTGCCAGCAGTTTCGGGGGGCGCGACGAGCAGTACTTC
TRBJ2-1	TRBD2	TRBV7-9	16	-	CASSPPTSGGANEQFF	TGTGCCAGCAGCCCGCCGACTAGCGGGGGGGCCAATGAGCAGTTCTTC